This T cell receptor beta chain was captured by sequencing in a study of shared clonotypes between healthy human individuals. Concerning this clone: What it recognizes is unknown.

Sequencing was performed with immunoSEQ multiplex PCR; in TCRdb, only in-frame clones are kept and a portion is missing. Among about 2.3 million clones, 85% to 95% were seen once, and the ten largest hold 0.3% to 0.45%. Subsets obtained from CD4+ cells comprised CD45RA+ naive and CD45RA-negative memory cells. Study-wide findings and caveats: The low donor count limited represented genetic and exposure-history diversity.

The CDR3 length is 16 residues. This receptor was identified in a young man in good health. Some clones in this sample may be carry-over from other donors' samples. Input material: naive CD4+ T cells from PBMCs. Subset of the sample: CD45RA+ positively selected. The chain combines TRBV21-1 with TRBJ1-2. TRBV21-1 is tagged as a pseudogene. The CDR3 DNA reads as TGTGCCAGCAGCAAAGAGGGGAGGGACTCTAACTATGGCTACACCTTC. It encodes CASSKEGRDSNYGYTF.